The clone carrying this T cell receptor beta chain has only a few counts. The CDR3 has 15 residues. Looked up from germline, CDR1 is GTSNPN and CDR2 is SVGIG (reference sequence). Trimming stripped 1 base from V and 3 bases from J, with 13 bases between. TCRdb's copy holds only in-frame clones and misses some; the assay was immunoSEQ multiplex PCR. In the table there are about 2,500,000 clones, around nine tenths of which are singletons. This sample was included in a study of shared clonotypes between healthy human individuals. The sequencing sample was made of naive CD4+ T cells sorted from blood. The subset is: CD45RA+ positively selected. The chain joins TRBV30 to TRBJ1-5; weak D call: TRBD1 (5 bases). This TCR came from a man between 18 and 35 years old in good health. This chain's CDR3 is CAWSERGGINQPQHF. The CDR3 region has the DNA TGTGCCTGGAGTGAAAGGGGAGGGATCAATCAGCCCCAGCATTTT.